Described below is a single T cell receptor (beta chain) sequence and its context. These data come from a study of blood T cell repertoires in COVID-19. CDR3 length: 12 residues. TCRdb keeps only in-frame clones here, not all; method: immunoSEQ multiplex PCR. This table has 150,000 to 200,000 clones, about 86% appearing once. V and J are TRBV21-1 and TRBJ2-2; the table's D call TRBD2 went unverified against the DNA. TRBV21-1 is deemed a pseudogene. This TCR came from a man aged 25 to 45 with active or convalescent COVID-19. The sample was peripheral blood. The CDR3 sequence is CASSRELGELFF. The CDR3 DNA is TGTGCCAGCAGCAGGGAGCTCGGGGAGCTGTTTTTT.